Each of the 13 T cell receptor beta chains below was sequenced from the same sample in a study of radiation and T cells in renal cell carcinoma. Time point in this sample: baseline pretreatment blood. Indicated treatment: 15 Gy SBRT to primary tumor, nephrectomy 4 weeks later. Libraries were prepared by immunoSEQ multiplex PCR; TCRdb keeps only in-frame clonotypes and omits some of them. The sample has approximately 51,000 clones, about 80% seen once; the top ten hold about 31%. Sequenced material: blood, taken from a patient whose treatment included radiotherapy and nephrectomy. These receptors came from a woman in her sixties or seventies with renal cell carcinoma.

The chain links TRBV9 to TRBJ2-1; D gene ambiguous. The CDR3 sequence is 13 residues long. Germline loops: CDR1 SGDLS, CDR2 YYNGEE. Trimming removed 5 bases at V and 3 bases at J, with 9 bases between. This CDR3 reads CASSLTSYNEQFF. The CDR3 coding sequence is TGTGCCAGCAGTTTGACAAGCTACAATGAGCAGTTCTTC.

V gene TRBV4-2 combines with J gene TRBJ2-7; the D is unclear. The V gene's germline CDR1 is LGHNA and CDR2 YNFKEQ. This CDR3 contains 16 residues. V was shortened by 0 bases and J by 3 bases, with 15 bases between the two germline ends. In DNA form, the CDR3 reads TGTGCCAGCAGCCAAGAAGCCGGTCGGGTACTCTACGAGCAGTACTTC. Translating it yields CASSQEAGRVLYEQYF.

Turning to this clone: At one end the junction does not follow the germline gene, possibly because of a read error. The chain couples TRBV27 to TRBJ2-1; D remains unclear. There are 16 residues in the CDR3. CDR1 and CDR2 from the germline V gene are MNHEY and SMNVEV (reference sequence). The CDR3 sequence is CASTTTAKLSYDEQFF. DNA of the CDR3: TGTGCCAGCACTACTACGGCGAAACTAAGCTACGATGAGCAGTTCTTC.

The genes are TRBV2 and TRBJ2-7, with a tentative D call TRBD1 (5 bases). Germline CDR1 SNHLY, CDR2 FYNNEI. V was trimmed by 0 bases and J by 2 bases, leaving 14 bases between them. The length of the CDR3 is 16 residues. The DNA of the CDR3 is TGTGCCAGCAGTGAAGCTTTCACAGGCTGGACCTACGAGCAGTACTTC. This codes for CASSEAFTGWTYEQYF.

This chain uses TRBV7-2 with TRBJ2-7; 9 bases fit TRBD2. This CDR3 contains 14 residues. Germline V gene data show CDR1 as SGHTA and CDR2 as FQGNSA. With 8 bases clipped from V and 5 bases from J, the junction kept 10 bases outside the gene matches. In DNA form, the CDR3 reads TGTGCCAGCCGAGACCTAGCGGGGTTCGACGAGCAGTACTTC. Translation: CASRDLAGFDEQYF. Full variable domain (remainder filled in from reference TRBV7-2 and TRBJ2-7): GAGVSQSPSNKVTEKGKDVELRCDPISGHTALYWYRQSLGQGLEFLIYFQGNSAPDKSGLPSDRFSAERTGGSVSTLTIQRTQQEDSAVYLCASRDLAGFDEQYFGPGTRLTVT.

The chain recombines TRBV5-1 with TRBJ1-6; 9 bases align to TRBD1. Germline-derived CDR1 and CDR2 are SGHRS and YFSETQ. This CDR3 contains 15 residues. The V segment lost 4 bases and the J segment 8 bases; nucleotides outside the gene matches: 7. The chain's CDR3 is CASSARTGEDSPLHF. The CDR3 region has the DNA TGCGCCAGCAGCGCAAGGACAGGGGAAGATTCACCCCTCCACTTT. Filled out from reference TRBV5-1 and TRBJ1-6, the complete variable domain reads KAGVTQTPRYLIKTRGQQVTLSCSPISGHRSVSWYQQTPGQGLQFLFEYFSETQRNKGNFPGRFSGRQFSNSRSEMNVSTLELGDSALYLCASSARTGEDSPLHFGNGTRLTVT.

With regard to this clone: Different DNA sequences within this sample yield the same CDR3. The chain joins TRBV29-1 to TRBJ1-1; no firm D call. Trimming took off 6 bases at V and 3 bases at J, with 5 bases between the two ends. The germline V gene encodes CDR1 SQVTM and CDR2 ANQGSEA. This CDR3 spans 10 amino acids. CDR3 sequence: CSVSHTEAFF. The CDR3 DNA is TGCAGCGTCTCACACACTGAAGCTTTCTTT.

The chain couples TRBV7-2 to TRBJ1-1; D unresolved. V was clipped by 1 base and J by 2 bases, with 11 bases between them. The V gene's germline CDR1 is SGHTA and CDR2 FQGNSA. The CDR3 contains 15 residues. CDR3 loop: CASSLGPVGNTEAFF. CDR3 nucleotides: TGTGCCAGCAGCTTAGGACCGGTTGGAAACACTGAAGCTTTCTTT.

This sequence joins TRBV7-9 and TRBJ1-4, with D uncertain. Germline V lookup: CDR1 SEHNR, CDR2 FQNEAQ (reference sequence). The germline V and J ends were trimmed by 4 bases and 8 bases, with 14 bases remaining between them. CDR3 length: 14 amino acids. The CDR3 loop reads CASSSGTIGEKLFF. The CDR3, as DNA: TGTGCCAGCAGCTCGGGTACTATAGGAGAAAAACTGTTTTTT.

V gene TRBV5-1 combines with J gene TRBJ1-1, with a tentative D call TRBD1 (5 bases). The CDR3 totals 13 residues. Germline V gives CDR1 SGHRS, CDR2 YFSETQ. Trimming shortened V by 3 bases and J by 5 bases, and 11 bases separated the two germline ends. In DNA, the CDR3 is TGCGCCAGCAGCTCTTCAGGGTATACTGAAGCTTTCTTT. Its translation: CASSSSGYTEAFF.

A note on this clone: This CDR3 is also generated by other DNA sequences in the sample. This chain connects TRBV27 to TRBJ1-1; a possible D gene is TRBD1 (5 bases). Germline assignment: CDR1 MNHEY and CDR2 SMNVEV (reference sequence). CDR3 length: 13 residues. Trimming took 2 bases from V and 1 from J, leaving 5 bases between them. The CDR3 protein is CASSLGQNTEAFF. CDR3 in DNA: TGTGCCAGCAGTTTAGGACAGAACACTGAAGCTTTCTTT.

The rearrangement links TRBV5-4 to TRBJ1-2; D is unresolved. This CDR3 is built from 15 residues. V lost 1 base and J 0 bases, leaving 10 bases between the germline ends. CDR1 is SGHNT, CDR2 YYREEE, per germline (reference sequence). In DNA, the CDR3 is TGTGCCAGCAGCTTGAGCTCAGATACTAACTATGGCTACACCTTC. Encoded protein: CASSLSSDTNYGYTF.

V and J are TRBV27 and TRBJ2-1; D is possibly TRBD1 (7 bases). This CDR3 has 14 amino acids. The germline V gene encodes CDR1 MNHEY and CDR2 SMNVEV (reference sequence). The V end lost 0 bases, the J end lost 7 bases, and 10 bases lay between the germline ends. The CDR3 DNA follows: TGTGCCAGCAGTTTATCACAGGGGAGGAATGAGCAGTTCTTC. It specifies CASSLSQGRNEQFF.